These 23 T cell receptor beta chains originate from one sample sequenced in a study of cytomegalovirus exposure and HLA in healthy donors. Both 60 Vbeta primers and 13 Jbeta primers went into the PCR. TCRdb's copy holds only in-frame clones and misses some; the assay was immunoSEQ multiplex PCR. There are approximately 200,000 clones in the sample; around 76% occur only once, and under 2% lies in the top ten. Source material: PBMCs. All receptors derive from a man younger than 45 in good health and CMV-seronegative.

This clone was counted a few times. This sequence joins TRBV30 and TRBJ1-6; D not resolved. The ends were cut back, 3 bases at V and 8 bases at J, with 11 bases in the middle. This CDR3 is built from 13 residues. Germline CDR1 and CDR2: GTSNPN and SVGIG (reference sequence). CDR3 region: CAWSRQAHSPLHF. CDR3 DNA sequence: TGTGCCTGGAGCCGTCAGGCACATTCACCCCTCCACTTT.

This clone was found a few times. This chain joins TRBV14 and TRBJ2-3, with TRBD2 identical over 11 bases. Per the germline V gene, CDR1 is SGHDN and CDR2 is FVKESK. Trimming cost V 0 bases and J 6 bases; bases outside gene matches: 11. The CDR3 totals 18 residues. CDR3 nucleotide sequence: TGTGCCAGCAGCCAAGATGAGGCTAGCGGGAGGTTTTGGGATACGCAGTATTTT. It encodes CASSQDEASGRFWDTQYF.

The rearrangement joins TRBV5-1 to TRBJ2-7; maybe TRBD2 (7 bases). Looked up from germline, CDR1 is SGHRS and CDR2 is YFSETQ. The V end was cut by 5 bases, the J end by 5 bases, with 14 bases between. The CDR3 consists of 13 residues. CDR3 protein: CASRRGGLNEQYF. As DNA, the CDR3 is TGCGCCAGCAGAAGGGGGGGGCTGAACGAGCAGTACTTC.

This clone has a single count. The V call is TRBV15, the J call TRBJ2-1, with 10 bases fitting TRBD2. V shed 0 bases, J shed 5 bases, and the junction held 4 bases outside the gene matches. The length of the CDR3 is 16 residues. Germline CDR1 LNHNV, CDR2 YYDKDF (reference sequence). The CDR3 sequence is CATSRDQAGGDNEQFF. Here the CDR3 DNA reads TGTGCCACCAGCAGAGATCAAGCGGGAGGGGACAATGAGCAGTTCTTC.

A few counts support this clone. The gene calls are TRBV10-2 and TRBJ2-3; TRBD2 agrees at 8 bases. The CDR3 consists of 15 residues. Per germline, CDR1 WSHSY and CDR2 SAAADI. The trim removed 3 bases at V and 2 bases at J, leaving 4 bases unmatched. CDR3 coding DNA: TGCGCCAGCAGTGAAATAGCGGGGCCCACAGATACGCAGTATTTT. Amino acids: CASSEIAGPTDTQYF.

The DNA for the CDR3 is TGTGCCAGCAGCTTTAGTCCTGAGCAGTTCTTC. The encoded protein is CASSFSPEQFF. V and J are TRBV7-9 and TRBJ2-1; the D is unclear. CDR3 length: 11 amino acids. Per germline, CDR1 SEHNR and CDR2 FQNEAQ (reference sequence). The V end lost 3 bases, the J end lost 9 bases, and 6 bases lay between the germline ends.

The rearrangement uses TRBV2 and TRBJ2-3; D might be TRBD2 (5 bases). This CDR3 has 14 amino acids. Germline-derived CDR1 and CDR2 are SNHLY and FYNNEI. Trimming stripped 7 bases from V and 2 bases from J, with 13 bases between. This CDR3 reads CASKRRRDTDTQYF. CDR3 bases: TGTGCCAGCAAAAGACGCCGGGACACAGATACGCAGTATTTT.

This chain uses TRBV19 with TRBJ2-7, with TRBD1 matching over 8 bases. The CDR3 has 14 amino acids. Trimming cost V 5 bases and J 3 bases; bases outside gene matches: 6. Germline V CDR1 and CDR2: LNHDA, SQIVND (reference sequence). The CDR3 DNA reads as TGTGCCAGTAGTTCCTATACAGGGGGCTACGAGCAGTACTTC. Translating gives CASSSYTGGYEQYF.

V and J are TRBV7-9 and TRBJ1-4, with TRBD1 matching 8 bases. The V segment lost 5 bases and the J segment 8 bases; nucleotides outside the gene matches: 13. The V gene's germline CDR1 is SEHNR and CDR2 FQNEAQ (reference sequence). The CDR3 totals 16 residues. CDR3 amino acids: CASSAKTGTGKEKLFF. CDR3 nucleotides: TGTGCCAGCAGCGCAAAAACCGGGACAGGAAAGGAAAAACTGTTTTTT.

The V gene is TRBV4-1, the J gene TRBJ2-7; TRBD2 aligns across 13 bases. J lost 1 base, V lost 1 base, and 4 bases had no gene match. The CDR3 sequence is 17 residues long. Per germline, CDR1 MGHRA and CDR2 YSYEKL. CDR3 region: CASSQVRLAGGSYEQYF. Here the CDR3 DNA reads TGCGCCAGCAGCCAAGTAAGACTAGCGGGAGGTTCCTACGAGCAGTACTTC.

The chain couples TRBV2 to TRBJ2-3, with 9 positions matching TRBD2. CDR1 is SNHLY and CDR2 is FYNNEI in the germline V gene. The CDR3 length is 16 residues. The V and J ends lost 1 base and 3 bases, in that order; junction bases with no gene match: 5. Written as DNA, the CDR3 is TGTGCCAGCAGTGAAGTGGGACTAGCAGGAACAGATACGCAGTATTTT. Its protein is CASSEVGLAGTDTQYF.

The chain recombines TRBV4-1 with TRBJ2-7; 8 nucleotides match TRBD2. Trimming cost V 10 bases and J 2 bases; bases outside gene matches: 16. Germline V gene lookup returns CDR1 MGHRA and CDR2 YSYEKL. The CDR3 is 16 amino acids. CDR3 protein: CAINMAGGLDPYEQYF. DNA for the CDR3: TGCGCCATCAACATGGCCGGGGGACTAGACCCCTACGAGCAGTACTTC.

The CDR3: CASSLRGDEQYF. CDR3 sequence (DNA): TGTGCCAGCAGTCTACGGGGGGACGAGCAGTACTTC. J is TRBJ2-7 and V is TRBV28; 7 positions match TRBD2. In germline, CDR1 is MDHEN, CDR2 SYDVKM. V trimming: 5 bases; J trimming: 5 bases; junction bases outside the gene matches: 3. The CDR3 is 12 residues long.

V usage is TRBV4-1 and J usage is TRBJ1-1; D remains ambiguous. V lost 2 bases, J lost 0 bases, and 10 bases lay in between. CDR1 MGHRA and CDR2 YSYEKL come from the germline V gene. The CDR3 covers 15 residues. CDR3 amino acids: CASSQLDTLNTEAFF. For the CDR3, the DNA is TGCGCCAGCAGCCAATTAGACACATTGAACACTGAAGCTTTCTTT.

The V gene is TRBV2, the J gene TRBJ1-1; D remains ambiguous. The CDR3 extends over 15 amino acids. Trimming shortened V by 7 bases and J by 4 bases, and 19 bases separated the two germline ends. Germline V CDR1 and CDR2: SNHLY, FYNNEI. The CDR3 nucleotides are TGTGCCAGCACCCAGGCAGTTACCCGAAGCACTGAAGCTTTCTTT. Encoded protein: CASTQAVTRSTEAFF.

The chain has TRBV2 and TRBJ1-2; 7 bases align to TRBD1. With V trimmed by 10 bases and J by 8 bases, 13 bases remained unmatched. Germline CDR1 SNHLY, CDR2 FYNNEI. The CDR3 runs to 13 residues. CDR3 DNA: TGTGCCACCAACGAGGGGGCAGTACGGGGCTACACCTTC. It translates to CATNEGAVRGYTF.

This chain joins TRBV6-5 and TRBJ1-1; TRBD1 is a possible D gene (6 bases). The germline CDR1 and CDR2 sequences are MNHEY and SVGAGI. V was shortened by 6 bases and J by 1 base, with 12 bases between the two germline ends. CDR3 length: 14 residues. The CDR3 loop reads CASRSTGQNTEAFF. CDR3 coding DNA: TGTGCCAGCAGATCGACGGGACAGAACACTGAAGCTTTCTTT.

This clone was recorded only once. V is TRBV7-8 and J is TRBJ1-1; TRBD1 agrees at 7 bases. The CDR3 extends over 15 amino acids. Germline trimming cut 5 bases from V and 1 base from J; bases unmatched to any gene: 7. The germline CDR1 and CDR2 sequences are SGHVS and FQNEAQ. CDR3 protein: CASSTRQGWNTEAFF. Written as DNA, the CDR3 is TGTGCCAGCAGCACCCGACAGGGTTGGAACACTGAAGCTTTCTTT.

This clone was seen more than once but under ten times. This chain connects TRBV6-5 to TRBJ2-7, with D tentatively TRBD1 (6 bases). From germline, CDR1 is MNHEY and CDR2 SVGAGI. CDR3 length: 15 amino acids. The V gene lost 7 bases and the J gene lost 8 bases, with 24 bases spanning the gap. DNA of the CDR3: TGTGCCAGCACCGAGACAGGACCCCACCCTAGGAAGCAGTACTTC. Protein: CASTETGPHPRKQYF.

This clone was seen only once. The chain links TRBV27 to TRBJ2-5; TRBD2 is a possible D gene (5 bases). The germline CDR1 and CDR2 sequences are MNHEY and SMNVEV (reference sequence). Trimming removed 2 bases from V and 5 bases from J, with 9 bases in between. The CDR3 consists of 13 residues. CDR3 in amino acids: CASSLGSGETQYF. In DNA form, the CDR3 reads TGTGCCAGCAGTTTAGGGAGCGGTGAGACCCAGTACTTC.

The CDR3 DNA is TGTGCCAGCAGCCCGCCCTTGATGGGGGCCAGGGGGACTGAAGCTTTCTTT. This sequence encodes CASSPPLMGARGTEAFF. The gene calls are TRBV7-9 and TRBJ1-1; 7 positions agree with TRBD1. CDR3 length: 17 amino acids. CDR1 SEHNR and CDR2 FQNEAQ come from the germline V gene (reference sequence). Trimming removed 5 bases from V and 5 bases from J; junction bases left unmatched: 17. The variable domain in full, with the rest retrieved from reference TRBV7-9 and TRBJ1-1, is DTGVSQNPRHKITKRGQNVTFRCDPISEHNRLYWYRQTLGQGPEFLTYFQNEAQLEKSRLLSDRFSAERPKGSFSTLEIQRTEQGDSAMYLCASSPPLMGARGTEAFFGQGTRLTVV.

This chain joins TRBV25-1 and TRBJ2-1, with a weak D call TRBD2 (5 bases). Between the trimmed V and J ends, which lost 4 bases and 2 bases, there was a span of 9 bases. Germline CDR1 and CDR2: MGHDK and SYGVNS. There are 14 residues in the CDR3. DNA for the CDR3: TGTGCCAGCAGTGCAAGAGGGACCTACAATGAGCAGTTCTTC. Its protein is CASSARGTYNEQFF.

The chain recombines TRBV30 with TRBJ2-1, with D possibly matching TRBD2 (6 bases). Germline CDR1 is GTSNPN and CDR2 is SVGIG (reference sequence). CDR3 length: 14 amino acids. Between the trimmed V and J ends, which lost 1 base and 14 bases, there was a span of 21 bases. As DNA, the CDR3 is TGTGCCTGGAGTGGTACGTTCTCCGGGAGTCGGGAGTTCTTC. Protein: CAWSGTFSGSREFF.